The rows below give T cell receptor beta chains drawn from one sample of a study of circulating tumor DNA in untreated peripheral T-cell lymphoma. The assay was immunoSEQ multiplex PCR, and TCRdb's table has in-frame clones only and misses some. The sample shows about 8,900 clones, roughly 80% of them seen only once. The sequencing sample was made of tumor tissue. The origin of the receptors is a human donor with peripheral T-cell lymphoma. The CDR3 runs from the conserved cysteine through the conserved F or W. A D gene is named only where the DNA matches it firmly. Only part of the rows carry a size: once, few, many, or a class if the clone is expanded.

abundance	j_gene	v_gene	d_gene	CDR3aa	CDR3nt
-	TRBJ1-5	TRBV15	-	CATSRVIDGQPQHF	TGTGCCACCAGCAGAGTTATTGACGGGCAGCCCCAGCATTTT
-	TRBJ1-1	TRBV4-1	-	CASSQGHGENTEAFF	TGCGCCAGCAGCCAAGGTCACGGGGAGAACACTGAAGCTTTCTTT
-	TRBJ2-6	TRBV6-8	TRBD1	CASSRDRFSGANVLTF	TGTGCCAGCAGTCGGGACAGATTCTCTGGGGCCAACGTCCTGACTTTC
-	TRBJ2-3	TRBV4-3	TRBD2	CASSQEHHFVAVASGEADTQYF	TGCGCCAGCAGCCAAGAACACCACTTCGTGGCCGTCGCTAGCGGGGAGGCAGATACGCAGTATTTT
-	TRBJ2-1	TRBV5-1	TRBD1	CASSPGTGGLNEQFF	TGCGCCAGCAGCCCCGGGACAGGGGGACTCAATGAGCAGTTCTTC
once	TRBJ2-7	TRBV27	-	CASSFGQGSYEQYF	TGTGCCAGCAGTTTCGGGCAGGGTTCCTACGAGCAGTACTTC
few	TRBJ1-1	TRBV19	TRBD1	CASSRQGLGTETFF	TGTGCCAGTAGTCGACAGGGGCTGGGAACTGAAACTTTCTTT
-	TRBJ1-1	TRBV29-1	-	CSVGGGTNPNTEAFF	TGCAGCGTCGGAGGCGGGACGAACCCTAACACTGAAGCTTTCTTT
few	TRBJ2-5	TRBV6-8	-	CASTPVEGGLETQYF	TGTGCCAGCACCCCCGTTGAGGGGGGCCTGGAGACCCAGTACTTC
-	TRBJ2-3	TRBV4-1	-	CASSQVASFTDTQYF	TGCGCCAGCAGCCAAGTGGCCAGTTTTACAGATACGCAGTATTTT
-	TRBJ1-3	TRBV29-1	-	CSVRLGLSGNTIYF	TGCAGCGTGCGCCTCGGGTTGTCCGGAAACACCATATATTTT
few	TRBJ1-5	TRBV10-3	-	CAISEADLRYSNQPQHF	TGTGCCATCAGTGAGGCGGATTTGAGATATAGCAATCAGCCCCAGCATTTT
once	TRBJ2-5	TRBV11-3	TRBD2	CASSLGSGGYGETQYF	TGTGCCAGCAGCTTGGGTAGCGGGGGATACGGAGAGACCCAGTACTTC
-	TRBJ1-4	TRBV25-1	TRBD1	CASSVTRGRGREKLFF	TGTGCCAGCAGTGTGACTCGGGGCAGGGGGCGTGAAAAACTGTTTTTT
-	TRBJ1-1	TRBV19	-	CASSIIGKNSEAFF	TGTGCCAGTAGTATTATAGGGAAGAACAGTGAAGCTTTCTTT
-	TRBJ2-1	TRBV6-8	TRBD2	CASSASGGDSYNEQFF	TGTGCCAGCAGCGCTAGCGGGGGGGATTCCTACAATGAGCAGTTCTTC
-	TRBJ1-1	TRBV11-3	-	CASSLPVGRTEAFF	TGTGCCAGCAGCTTACCGGTCGGGCGGACTGAAGCTTTCTTT
once	TRBJ2-7	TRBV1	-	CASSQDVSGGFFQYF	TGCGCCAGCAGCCAAGATGTTAGCGGGGGTTTTTTTCAGTACTTC
-	TRBJ1-3	TRBV19	-	CASRPSYSGNTIYF	TGTGCCAGTCGGCCGTCGTACTCTGGAAACACCATATATTTT